The 5 T cell receptor beta chains below were found in one sample sequenced in a study of Ad26.COV2.S vaccination and SARS-CoV-2 variants. Treatment noted: 15 to 20 received Ad26.COV2.S at low or high dose, single or two shots; a few received placebo; per-sample allocation not given. At day 63 after the first vaccine or placebo injection, samples were drawn. Profiled with immunoSEQ multiplex PCR; TCRdb holds only in-frame clones, not every one. The sample holds some 460,000 clones, roughly nine tenths seen once. Sequenced material: peripheral blood, taken in a trial of Ad26.COV2.S vaccine versus placebo. The source is a person aged 18-60 years who received the Ad26.COV2.S COVID-19 vaccine or a placebo.

In its sample, this clone was seen once. The genes are TRBV6-5 and TRBJ2-5, with D tentatively TRBD1 or TRBD2 (7 bases each). Germline V lookup: CDR1 MNHEY, CDR2 SVGAGI. This CDR3 has 16 residues. The V and J ends lost 1 base and 9 bases respectively, with 21 bases between them. CDR3 DNA sequence: TGTGCCAGCAGTTACTTGACGGGGGGCGCCACAGGGGCCCAGTACTTC. Its protein is CASSYLTGGATGAQYF.

J is TRBJ2-7 and V is TRBV7-2; TRBD2 might be the D (5 bases). The CDR3 runs 14 residues. The V and J ends lost 5 bases and 0 bases respectively, with 11 bases between them. The germline V gene encodes CDR1 SGHTA and CDR2 FQGNSA. CDR3 region: CASSPRGVSYEQYF. CDR3 in DNA: TGTGCCAGCAGCCCCCGGGGTGTCTCCTACGAGCAGTACTTC.

The V call is TRBV7-2, the J call TRBJ2-2, with unresolved D. Germline V gives CDR1 SGHTA, CDR2 FQGNSA. Between the trimmed V and J ends, which lost 6 bases and 5 bases, there was a span of 10 bases. CDR3 length: 13 amino acids. CDR3 in DNA: TGTGCCAGCAGTCGTTTGGGGACCGGGGAGCTGTTTTTT. Translated: CASSRLGTGELFF.

Details on this clone: The junction does not match germline at one end; this may be a read error. The CDR3: CLGQGAIREQYF. The CDR3 DNA is TGCCTCGGGCAGGGGGCTATAAGAGAGCAGTACTTC. The chain has TRBV27 and TRBJ2-7, with 8 bases lining up with TRBD1. The CDR3 is 12 amino acids. The germline gives CDR1 MNHEY, CDR2 SMNVEV (reference sequence).

The chain is built from TRBV28 and TRBJ1-2; D remains unclear. The CDR3 contains 11 residues. Germline lookup yields CDR1 MDHEN and CDR2 SYDVKM. V was clipped by 3 bases and J by 13 bases, with 12 bases between them. The CDR3 spells CASSFRVDVTF. The DNA of the CDR3 is TGTGCCAGCAGTTTTAGAGTCGACGTCACCTTC.